Listed here are 13 T cell receptor beta chains from one sample, sequenced in a study. One entry per CDR3 protein, called by TCRdb with MiXCR from the RT-PCR reads. The sample contains more than 550,000 distinct CDR3 sequences, 14% of which appear only once. Source material: memory CD4+ T cells from blood. All receptors come from a female donor in good health, serving as a healthy control.

The table lists this clonotype with a few counts. The chain employs TRBV7-3 and TRBJ2-5; D unresolved. Deletions cut 5 bases from V and 5 bases from J, with 12 bases between. CDR3 length: 13 residues. The germline V gene has CDR1 SGHTA and CDR2 FQGTGA. The CDR3 loop reads CASSALPRETQYF. The CDR3 bases are TGTGCCAGCAGCGCACTCCCCCGGGAGACCCAGTACTTC.

This clonotype was detected only a few times. The rearrangement joins TRBV20-1 to TRBJ2-3; tentatively, D is TRBD1 or TRBD2 (6 bases each). The length of the CDR3 is 15 residues. The V gene's germline CDR1 is DFQATT and CDR2 SNEGSKA (reference sequence). Trimming took 3 bases from V and 2 from J, leaving 15 bases between them. The CDR3 region is CSASRTGALTDTQYF. The CDR3 DNA reads as TGCAGTGCTAGTCGGACGGGGGCCCTCACAGATACGCAGTATTTT.

This clonotype has more than one count but fewer than ten. V usage is TRBV11-1 and J usage is TRBJ2-1; no definite D call. CDR3 size: 13 residues. Per germline, CDR1 SGHAT and CDR2 FQDESV (reference sequence). V lost 7 bases to trimming and J lost 12 bases, with 19 bases between them. CDR3 region: CASTVDGSFGQFF. The CDR3 bases are TGTGCCAGCACCGTAGACGGGTCCTTTGGGCAGTTCTTC.

As regards this clonotype: One end of the junction does not line up with germline, which may come from a read error. The J gene is TRBJ1-1, the V gene TRBV10-3; D gene unclear. CDR1 is ENHRY, CDR2 SYGVKD, per germline. This CDR3 comprises 13 residues. The CDR3 DNA reads TGTGCCACCCAAGGCGACCTGAACACTAAAGCTTTCTTT. This gives the protein CATQGDLNTKAFF.

This clonotype was seen many times. The chain recombines TRBV12-3 or TRBV12-4 with TRBJ1-1, with D unresolved. V lost 2 bases to trimming and J lost 8 bases, with 12 bases between them. The CDR3 runs 13 residues. CDR3 protein: CASSLIVPLEAFF. The CDR3 nucleotides read TGTGCCAGCAGTTTAATTGTCCCGCTAGAAGCTTTCTTT.

In this sample, this clonotype turned up once. The genes are TRBV5-6 and TRBJ1-2; D possibly corresponds to TRBD1 (6 bases). Germline CDR1 reads SGHDT; CDR2 reads YYEEEE. This CDR3 comprises 16 residues. The ends were cut back, 4 bases at V and 3 bases at J, with 19 bases in the middle. In DNA form, the CDR3 reads TGTGCCAGCAGCCCCGGAGGGAACAGGGTGGACTATGGCTACACCTTC. Its protein product is CASSPGGNRVDYGYTF.

In this sample, this clonotype turned up a few times. The chain has TRBV15 and TRBJ2-1; 9 bases are shared with TRBD2. The CDR3 is 15 amino acids. Per germline, CDR1 LNHNV and CDR2 YYDKDF (reference sequence). V was clipped by 1 base and J by 6 bases; unmatched bases: 4. The CDR3 nucleotides read TGTGCCACCAGCAGAGCCGCGGGAGGGCTCAATGAGCAGTTCTTC. Its protein product is CATSRAAGGLNEQFF.

The V call is TRBV7-9, the J call TRBJ2-2; TRBD1 matches 7 bases. CDR1 is SEHNR and CDR2 is FQNEAQ in the germline V gene (reference sequence). This CDR3 has 14 residues. The J segment lost 4 bases and the V segment lost 5 bases, leaving 4 bases of the junction unmatched. CDR3 in DNA: TGTGCCAGCAGCGAACAGGGGATCACCGGGGAGCTGTTTTTT. Translating gives CASSEQGITGELFF.

There are many counts of this clonotype. The V and J genes are TRBV10-1 and TRBJ2-3; D is uncertain. V lost 8 bases and J lost 2, with 11 bases in between. The CDR3 is 13 amino acids. From germline, CDR1 is WNHNN and CDR2 SYGVQD (reference sequence). The CDR3 DNA follows: TGCGCCAGCCAAAGGCAGGACACAGATACGCAGTATTTT. Translation: CASQRQDTDTQYF.

This clonotype was detected ten times or more. The rearrangement uses TRBV10-3 and TRBJ2-7, with TRBD2 as a possible D gene (7 bases). Trimming shortened V by 5 bases and J by 5 bases, and 16 bases separated the two germline ends. Germline V lookup: CDR1 ENHRY, CDR2 SYGVKD. The CDR3 runs 14 residues. DNA for the CDR3: TGTGCCATCAGTTTACAGGGAGGGCCGGACGAGCAGTACTTC. Translation gives CAISLQGGPDEQYF.

The chain recombines TRBV20-1 with TRBJ1-2; 9 bases line up with TRBD1. CDR1 DFQATT and CDR2 SNEGSKA come from the germline V gene (reference sequence). The CDR3 runs to 15 residues. J gave up 4 bases and V 0 bases, and 6 bases lay outside the gene matches. The CDR3 nucleotides read TGCAGTGCTAGAGAGACAGGGGGGAATTTCTATGGCTACACCTTC. Protein: CSARETGGNFYGYTF.

This clonotype was seen only a few times. This chain links TRBV5-1 with TRBJ2-7, with 7 bases aligning to TRBD1. The CDR3 covers 16 residues. V lost 4 bases and J lost 6; bases outside the gene matches: 16. In germline, CDR1 is SGHRS, CDR2 YFSETQ. The CDR3 loop is CASSPFPGTVNSEQYF. CDR3 bases: TGCGCCAGCAGCCCTTTTCCCGGGACAGTTAATTCCGAGCAGTACTTC.

In its sample, this clonotype was seen a few times. The chain uses TRBV20-1 and TRBJ1-5, with D possibly matching TRBD1 (6 bases). This CDR3 is built from 15 residues. CDR1 DFQATT and CDR2 SNEGSKA come from the germline V gene (reference sequence). Trimming stripped 0 bases from V and 2 bases from J, with 11 bases between. This CDR3 is CSARERTARNQPQHF. The CDR3 nucleotides are TGCAGTGCTAGAGAACGGACAGCTCGCAATCAGCCCCAGCATTTT.